The subject of this entry is one T cell receptor (beta chain). The method was immunoSEQ multiplex PCR; TCRdb's version includes in-frame clones alone and lacks a portion of them. The table lists approximately 30,000 clones, about 85% of them singletons, with roughly a third in the top ten. This specimen comes from a study of OX40 agonist ivuxolimab in advanced cancers. At the level of the study: Patients treated during dose escalation were battling hepatocellular carcinoma, melanoma, renal cell or head and neck cancer.

The germline V gene encodes CDR1 MDHEN and CDR2 SYDVKM. The CDR3 has 14 residues. The V segment lost 4 bases and the J segment 7 bases; nucleotides outside the gene matches: 9. The sequencing here drew on CD4+ or CD8+ T cells sorted from blood, taken in a trial of the OX40 agonist ivuxolimab. This chain uses TRBV28 with TRBJ2-5; 7 bases match TRBD2. The clonotype originates from an adult with an advanced solid tumor such as melanoma, head and neck, liver or kidney cancer. CDR3 nucleotides: TGTGCCAGCAGTTCGAGGGAGGGTGAAGGGACCCAGTACTTC. Protein: CASSSREGEGTQYF.